A single T cell receptor beta chain is shown here with its context. This CDR3 is 14 amino acids long. Germline-derived CDR1 and CDR2 are LNHDA and SQIVND (reference sequence). V shed 10 bases and J 6 bases; nucleotides not matched to a gene: 11. This specimen comes from a study of blood T cell repertoires in COVID-19. Study context: T cells, B-cell-depleted T cells, or PBMCs supplied cDNA or gDNA.

Ages ranged from about 18 to 89 years, with residence in some 25 US areas. In assigning cohorts, the study relied on participant-reported clinical history. Sequencing used immunoSEQ multiplex PCR; TCRdb keeps in-frame clones, though not all of them. The table has approximately 260,000 clones, 80% to 90% seen once. The sequence came from a man aged 25-45 years with acute COVID-19. The chain carries TRBV19 and TRBJ1-4, with 7 positions matching TRBD1. Sequences were obtained from PBMCs or T cells enriched from blood (not recorded which). DNA of the CDR3: TGTGCCACAACCCAAACAGGGGTGGATGAAAAACTGTTTTTT. Translated: CATTQTGVDEKLFF.